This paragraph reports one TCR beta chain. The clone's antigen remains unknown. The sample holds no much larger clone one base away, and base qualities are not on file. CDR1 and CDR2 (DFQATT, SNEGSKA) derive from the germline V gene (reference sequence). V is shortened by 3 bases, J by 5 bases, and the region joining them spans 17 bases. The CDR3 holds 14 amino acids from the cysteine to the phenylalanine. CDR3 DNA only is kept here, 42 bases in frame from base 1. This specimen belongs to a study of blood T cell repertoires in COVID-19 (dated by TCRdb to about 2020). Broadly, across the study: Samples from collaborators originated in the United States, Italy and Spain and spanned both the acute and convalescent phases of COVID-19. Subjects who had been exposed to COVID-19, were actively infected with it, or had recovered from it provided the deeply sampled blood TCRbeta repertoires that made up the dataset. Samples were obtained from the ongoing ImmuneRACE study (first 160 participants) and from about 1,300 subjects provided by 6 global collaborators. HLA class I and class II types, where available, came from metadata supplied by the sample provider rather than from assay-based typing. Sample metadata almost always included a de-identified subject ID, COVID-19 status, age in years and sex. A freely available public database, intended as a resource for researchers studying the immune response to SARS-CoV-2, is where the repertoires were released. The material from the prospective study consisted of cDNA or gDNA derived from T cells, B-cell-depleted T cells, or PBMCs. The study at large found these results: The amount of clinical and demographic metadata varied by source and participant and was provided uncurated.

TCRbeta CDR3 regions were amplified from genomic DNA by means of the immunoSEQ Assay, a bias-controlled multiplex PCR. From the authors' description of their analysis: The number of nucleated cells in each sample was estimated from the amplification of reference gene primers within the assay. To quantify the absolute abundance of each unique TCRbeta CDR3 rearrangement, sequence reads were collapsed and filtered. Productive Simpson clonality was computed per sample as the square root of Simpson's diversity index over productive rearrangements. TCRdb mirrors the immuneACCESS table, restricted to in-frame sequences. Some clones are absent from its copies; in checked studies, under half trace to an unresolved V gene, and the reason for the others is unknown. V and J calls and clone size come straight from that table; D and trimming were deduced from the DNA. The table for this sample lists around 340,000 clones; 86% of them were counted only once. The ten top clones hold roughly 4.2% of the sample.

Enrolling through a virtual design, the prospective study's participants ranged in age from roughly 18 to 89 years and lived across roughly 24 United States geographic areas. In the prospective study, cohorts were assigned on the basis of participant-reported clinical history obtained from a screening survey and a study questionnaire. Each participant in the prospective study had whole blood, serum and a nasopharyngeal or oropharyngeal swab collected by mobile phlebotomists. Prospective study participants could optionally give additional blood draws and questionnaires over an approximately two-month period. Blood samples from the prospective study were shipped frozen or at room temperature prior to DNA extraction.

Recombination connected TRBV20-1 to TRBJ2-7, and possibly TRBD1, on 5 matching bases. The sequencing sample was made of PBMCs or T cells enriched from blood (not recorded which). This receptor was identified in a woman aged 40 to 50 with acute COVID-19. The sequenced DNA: TGCAGTGCTAGTGTATTTCAGGGATCTAACGAGCAGTACTTC. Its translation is CSASVFQGSNEQYF.